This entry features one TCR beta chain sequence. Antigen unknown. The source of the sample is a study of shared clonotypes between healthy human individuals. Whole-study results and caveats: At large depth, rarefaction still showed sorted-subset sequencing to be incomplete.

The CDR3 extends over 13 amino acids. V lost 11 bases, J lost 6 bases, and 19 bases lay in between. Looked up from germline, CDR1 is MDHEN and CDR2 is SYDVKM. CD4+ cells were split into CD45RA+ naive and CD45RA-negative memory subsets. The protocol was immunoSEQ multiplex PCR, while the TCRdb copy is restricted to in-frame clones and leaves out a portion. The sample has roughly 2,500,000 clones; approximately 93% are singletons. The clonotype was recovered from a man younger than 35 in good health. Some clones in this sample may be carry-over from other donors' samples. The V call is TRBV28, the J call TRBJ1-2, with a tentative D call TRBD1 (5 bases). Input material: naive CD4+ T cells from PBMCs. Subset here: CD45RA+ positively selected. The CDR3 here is CAVRWGIGNGYTF. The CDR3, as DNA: TGTGCCGTAAGGTGGGGGATAGGGAATGGCTACACCTTC.